This TCR beta chain was sequenced for a study of blood T cell repertoires in COVID-19. The CDR3 extends over 17 amino acids. Germline CDR1 and CDR2: SGHTA and FQGNSA. The junction had 6 bases not matched to a gene; V was cut back by 1 base and J by 4 bases. Clones were read by immunoSEQ multiplex PCR, and TCRdb kept only the in-frame ones, dropping some. The sample includes 200,000 to 300,000 clones, around 80% of them seen just once. The TCR sequence derives from a human donor in a cohort sampled during active COVID-19. The gene calls are TRBV7-2 and TRBJ2-4; TRBD2 aligns across 11 bases. Sequencing was performed on peripheral blood. CDR3 sequence: CASSLVAGGRAKNIQYF. The DNA for the CDR3 is TGTGCCAGCAGCTTAGTAGCGGGAGGGAGGGCTAAAAACATTCAGTACTTC.